Following are 19 T cell receptor beta chains from one sample sequenced in a study of shared clonotypes between healthy human individuals. Generated by immunoSEQ multiplex PCR, the TCRdb table keeps only in-frame clones and is missing some. This table has 600,000 to 750,000 clones, approximately 77% appearing once. Material for sequencing was memory CD4+ T cells sorted from blood. This sample's subset: CD45RA-negative fraction. The receptor source for this set is a woman in her 30s in good health.

The chain employs TRBV4-1 and TRBJ2-3; D not certain. Germline V CDR1 and CDR2: MGHRA, YSYEKL. The CDR3 extends over 14 amino acids. The V and J ends lost 4 bases and 6 bases respectively, with 14 bases between them. Here the CDR3 DNA reads TGCGCCAGCAGCCCCCTAGGCGTTGGGGATACGCAGTATTTT. Translation gives CASSPLGVGDTQYF.

The V call is TRBV19, the J call TRBJ1-4; D gene unclear. The CDR3 consists of 16 residues. The germline V gene has CDR1 LNHDA and CDR2 SQIVND (reference sequence). Trimming removed 6 bases from V and 0 bases from J, with 14 bases in between. The CDR3 DNA follows: TGTGCCAGTAGCGGAACGGTCGGCACAACTAATGAAAAACTGTTTTTT. Protein: CASSGTVGTTNEKLFF.

The chain joins TRBV6-6 to TRBJ2-5, with 13 nucleotides matching TRBD2. The CDR3 loop spans 16 amino acids. Germline lookup yields CDR1 MNHNY and CDR2 SVGAGI (reference sequence). With 4 bases clipped from V and 4 bases from J, the junction kept 6 bases outside the gene matches. CDR3 residues: CASSFGLAGVRETQYF. CDR3 nucleotide sequence: TGTGCCAGCAGTTTCGGACTAGCGGGAGTGAGAGAGACCCAGTACTTC.

This chain links TRBV7-3 with TRBJ1-2; 9 bases align to TRBD1. This CDR3 has 15 amino acids. CDR1 SGHTA and CDR2 FQGTGA come from the germline V gene. J lost 4 bases, V lost 4 bases, and 7 bases had no gene match. CDR3 in DNA: TGTGCCAGCAGCTCAGGGACAGGGTCTAGCTATGGCTACACCTTC. This codes for CASSSGTGSSYGYTF.

The chain is built from TRBV4-1 and TRBJ2-3, with D possibly being TRBD1 or TRBD2 (5 bases each). Looked up from germline, CDR1 is MGHRA and CDR2 is YSYEKL. Deletions cut 0 bases from V and 4 bases from J, with 11 bases between. The CDR3 is 15 amino acids. CDR3 in DNA: TGCGCCAGCAGCCAAGACAGCGAGGGGCCAGATACGCAGTATTTT. Translating it yields CASSQDSEGPDTQYF.

In its sample, this clone was seen once. V and J are TRBV5-4 and TRBJ2-7; TRBD2 matches at 9 bases. V lost 4 bases and J lost 0; bases outside the gene matches: 2. The CDR3 is 14 residues long. CDR1 and CDR2 (germline): SGHNT, YYREEE (reference sequence). CDR3 in amino acids: CASSVSGSSYEQYF. The CDR3 DNA reads as TGTGCCAGCAGCGTTAGCGGGAGCTCCTACGAGCAGTACTTC.

The chain couples TRBV5-1 to TRBJ2-5; no clear D. Germline CDR1 and CDR2: SGHRS and YFSETQ. This CDR3 contains 15 residues. Between the trimmed V and J ends, which lost 1 base and 2 bases, there was a span of 12 bases. The CDR3 here is CASSLITGDQETQYF. The CDR3 bases are TGCGCCAGCAGCTTGATTACCGGAGATCAAGAGACCCAGTACTTC.

The genes are TRBV6-6 and TRBJ1-1; 7 nucleotides match TRBD1. Germline V gene lookup returns CDR1 MNHNY and CDR2 SVGAGI (reference sequence). The CDR3 is 13 amino acids. V shed 6 bases and J 4 bases; nucleotides not matched to a gene: 5. The CDR3 DNA sequence: TGTGCCAGCAGAGACAGGGAGGGCACTGAAGCTTTCTTT. This codes for CASRDREGTEAFF.

This chain connects TRBV7-8 to TRBJ2-2; D possibly corresponds to TRBD1 (6 bases). Germline CDR1 SGHVS, CDR2 FQNEAQ. There are 19 residues in the CDR3. V dropped 2 bases and J dropped 2 bases, with 21 bases sitting between them. The DNA of the CDR3 is TGTGCCAGCAGCTTAACGGTTTTTTGGGGACAACTTAACACCGGGGAGCTGTTTTTT. Translating it yields CASSLTVFWGQLNTGELFF.

V gene TRBV11-2 combines with J gene TRBJ2-1, with a possible D match to TRBD2 (6 bases). V lost 4 bases to trimming and J lost 1 base, with 11 bases between them. The CDR3 runs to 15 residues. Germline loops: CDR1 SGHAT, CDR2 FQNNGV. As DNA, the CDR3 is TGTGCCAGCAGCTACGGACGGGGGTCCTACAATGAGCAGTTCTTC. Amino acids: CASSYGRGSYNEQFF.

The chain is built from TRBV28 and TRBJ2-3; TRBD2 might be the D (6 bases). Germline assignment: CDR1 MDHEN and CDR2 SYDVKM. The CDR3 spans 17 residues. V shed 1 base and J shed 0 bases, with 14 bases lying between them. CDR3 amino acids: CASSLYVLAASTDTQYF. In DNA, the CDR3 is TGTGCCAGCAGTTTATATGTGTTAGCGGCCAGCACAGATACGCAGTATTTT.

This rearrangement joins TRBV5-1 to TRBJ2-7; TRBD1 is a possible D gene (6 bases). The germline gives CDR1 SGHRS, CDR2 YFSETQ. The CDR3 consists of 14 residues. V was pared by 7 bases and J by 5 bases, with 19 bases between. The CDR3 DNA sequence: TGCGCCAGCCAACCCTTTCGACAGGCCCACGAGCAGTACTTC. The encoded protein is CASQPFRQAHEQYF.

The chain is built from TRBV29-1 and TRBJ1-4, with D tentatively TRBD1 (6 bases). Trimming pared 4 bases from V and 8 bases from J, leaving 11 bases between. Germline V CDR1 and CDR2: SQVTM, ANQGSEA. The CDR3 is 12 amino acids. The CDR3 sequence is CSVAGVEEKLFF. DNA for the CDR3: TGCAGCGTTGCAGGGGTAGAAGAAAAACTGTTTTTT.

Worth noting for this clone: At one end the junction does not follow the germline gene, possibly because of a read error. The V and J genes are TRBV25-1 and TRBJ2-7, with D possibly being TRBD2 (6 bases). In germline, CDR1 is MGHDK, CDR2 SYGVNS. This CDR3 spans 12 amino acids. CDR3 region: CASSEGGFTLNF. CDR3 DNA sequence: TGTGCCAGCAGTGAAGGAGGGTTTACCCTAAACTTC.

Note on this clone: The CDR3 does not end in the conserved phenylalanine or tryptophan, so this is likely a read error. It is unclear where the CDR3 begins or ends on the DNA, so no DNA is shown, and the CDR3 is as TCRdb lists it. This chain links TRBV7-7 with TRBJ2-7; TRBD1 reflects the table's D call only, with no check against the DNA. Germline loops: CDR1 SSHAT, CDR2 FNYEAQ (reference sequence). The CDR3 spans 16 residues, counting both ends. The CDR3 reads CASSRRSEDRGQDPLD.

Written as DNA, the CDR3 is TGTGCCAGCAGCTTAGTTACGGGGATGGGGGAAAAACTGTTTTTT. Protein sequence: CASSLVTGMGEKLFF. The gene calls are TRBV7-9 and TRBJ1-4; D remains unclear. This CDR3 has 15 amino acids. Per germline, CDR1 SEHNR and CDR2 FQNEAQ (reference sequence). The germline V and J ends were trimmed by 1 base and 8 bases, with 14 bases remaining between them.

The V call is TRBV2, the J call TRBJ2-7, with D possibly being TRBD1 (6 bases). With 9 bases removed from V and 5 bases from J, the gap between germline ends came to 17 bases. The CDR3 totals 13 residues. Germline-derived CDR1 and CDR2 are SNHLY and FYNNEI. CDR3 protein: CASITGLSNEQYF. CDR3 DNA sequence: TGTGCCAGTATAACAGGGTTGAGTAACGAGCAGTACTTC.

This clone occurred a few times. The V call is TRBV7-8, the J call TRBJ2-2; tentative D call: TRBD1 (5 bases). V was shortened by 5 bases and J by 6 bases, with 16 bases between the two germline ends. The CDR3 has 15 amino acids. CDR1 and CDR2 from the germline V gene are SGHVS and FQNEAQ. The CDR3 region is CASSPNLPGPGELFF. CDR3 nucleotides: TGTGCCAGCAGCCCAAACCTTCCAGGGCCCGGGGAGCTGTTTTTT.

CDR3 residues: CASSRRERGNEQFF. The CDR3 nucleotides read TGCGCCAGCAGTCGGCGGGAGAGAGGAAATGAGCAGTTCTTC. The rearrangement links TRBV10-1 to TRBJ2-1, with 7 bases aligning to TRBD2. The CDR3 consists of 14 residues. The ends lost 5 bases at V and 7 bases at J; junction bases unmatched: 8. Germline loops: CDR1 WNHNN, CDR2 SYGVQD (reference sequence).